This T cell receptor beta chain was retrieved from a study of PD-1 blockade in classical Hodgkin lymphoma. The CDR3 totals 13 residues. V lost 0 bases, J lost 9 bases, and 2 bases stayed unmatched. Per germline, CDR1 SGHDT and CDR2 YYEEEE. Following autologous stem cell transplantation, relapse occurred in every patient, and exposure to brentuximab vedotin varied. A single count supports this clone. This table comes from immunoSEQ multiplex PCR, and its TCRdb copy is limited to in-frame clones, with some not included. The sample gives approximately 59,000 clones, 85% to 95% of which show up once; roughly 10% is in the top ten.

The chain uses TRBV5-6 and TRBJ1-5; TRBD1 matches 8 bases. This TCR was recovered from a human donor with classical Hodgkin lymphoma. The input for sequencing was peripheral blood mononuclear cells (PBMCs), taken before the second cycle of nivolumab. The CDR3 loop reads CASSLAGTGPQHF. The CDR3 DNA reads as TGTGCCAGCAGCTTGGCCGGGACAGGGCCCCAGCATTTT.